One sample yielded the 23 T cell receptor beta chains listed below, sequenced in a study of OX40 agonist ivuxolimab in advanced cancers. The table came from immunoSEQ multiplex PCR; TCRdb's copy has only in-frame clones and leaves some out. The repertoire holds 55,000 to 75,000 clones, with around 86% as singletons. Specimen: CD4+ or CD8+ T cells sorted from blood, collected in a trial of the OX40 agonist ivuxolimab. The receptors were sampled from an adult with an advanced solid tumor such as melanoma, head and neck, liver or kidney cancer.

CDR3: CAISDMSKEGGETQYF. The CDR3, as DNA: TGTGCCATCAGTGATATGTCAAAGGAGGGCGGGGAGACCCAGTACTTC. This chain joins TRBV10-3 and TRBJ2-5; D possibly corresponds to TRBD2 (6 bases). The CDR3 consists of 16 residues. V was cut by 3 bases and J by 5 bases, with 19 bases left in between. CDR1 is ENHRY and CDR2 is SYGVKD in the germline V gene.

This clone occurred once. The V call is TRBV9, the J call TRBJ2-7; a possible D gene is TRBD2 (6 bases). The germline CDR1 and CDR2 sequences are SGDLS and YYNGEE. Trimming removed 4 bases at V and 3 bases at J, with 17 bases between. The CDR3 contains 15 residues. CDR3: CASSRGWDALYEQYF. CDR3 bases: TGTGCCAGCAGCCGGGGGTGGGACGCGCTCTACGAGCAGTACTTC.

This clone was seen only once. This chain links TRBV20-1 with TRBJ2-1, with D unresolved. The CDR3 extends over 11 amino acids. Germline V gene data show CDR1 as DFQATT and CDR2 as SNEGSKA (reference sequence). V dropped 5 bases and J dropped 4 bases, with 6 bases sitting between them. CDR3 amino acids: CSAPPYNEQFF. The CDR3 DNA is TGCAGTGCTCCCCCTTACAATGAGCAGTTCTTC.

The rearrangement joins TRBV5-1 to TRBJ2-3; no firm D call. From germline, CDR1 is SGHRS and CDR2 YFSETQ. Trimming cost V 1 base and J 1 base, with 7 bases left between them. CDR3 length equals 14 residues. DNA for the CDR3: TGCGCCAGCAGCTTGAACCCGGGCACAGATACGCAGTATTTT. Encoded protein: CASSLNPGTDTQYF.

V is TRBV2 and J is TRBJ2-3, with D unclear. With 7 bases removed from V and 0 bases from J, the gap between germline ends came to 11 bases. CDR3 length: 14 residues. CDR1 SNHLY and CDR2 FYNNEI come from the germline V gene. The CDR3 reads CASKPDGSTDTQYF. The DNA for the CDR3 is TGTGCCAGCAAGCCGGACGGTAGCACAGATACGCAGTATTTT.

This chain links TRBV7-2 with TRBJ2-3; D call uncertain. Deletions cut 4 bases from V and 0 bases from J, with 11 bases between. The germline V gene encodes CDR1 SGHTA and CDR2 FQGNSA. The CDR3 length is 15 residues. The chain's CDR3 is CASSSLLSSTDTQYF. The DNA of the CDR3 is TGTGCCAGCAGCTCCCTACTTTCTAGCACAGATACGCAGTATTTT.

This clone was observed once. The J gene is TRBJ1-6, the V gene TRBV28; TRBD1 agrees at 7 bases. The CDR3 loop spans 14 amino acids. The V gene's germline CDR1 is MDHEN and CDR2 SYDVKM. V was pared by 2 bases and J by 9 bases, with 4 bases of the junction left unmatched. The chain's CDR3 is CASSLDREASPLHF. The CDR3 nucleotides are TGTGCCAGCAGTTTAGACAGGGAGGCTTCACCCCTCCACTTT. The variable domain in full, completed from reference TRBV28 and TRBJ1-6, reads DVKVTQSSRYLVKRTGEKVFLECVQDMDHENMFWYRQDPGLGLRLIYFSYDVKMKEKGDIPEGYSVSREKKERFSLILESASTNQTSMYLCASSLDREASPLHFGNGTRLTVT.

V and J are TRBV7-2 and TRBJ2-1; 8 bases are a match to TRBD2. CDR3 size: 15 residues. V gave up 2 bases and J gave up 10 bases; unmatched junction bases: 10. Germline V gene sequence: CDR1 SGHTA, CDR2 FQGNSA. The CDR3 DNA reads TGTGCCAGCAGCTTATCGGGAGGGCCTTTGGGGGAGCAGTTCTTC. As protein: CASSLSGGPLGEQFF. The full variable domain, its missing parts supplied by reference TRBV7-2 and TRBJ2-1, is GAGVSQSPSNKVTEKGKDVELRCDPISGHTALYWYRQSLGQGLEFLIYFQGNSAPDKSGLPSDRFSAERTGGSVSTLTIQRTQQEDSAVYLCASSLSGGPLGEQFFGPGTRLTVL.

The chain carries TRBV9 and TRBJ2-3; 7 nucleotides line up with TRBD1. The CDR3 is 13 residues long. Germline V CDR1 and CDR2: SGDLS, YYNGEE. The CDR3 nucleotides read TGTAGCCCAGGGGGACCTTACACAGATACGCAGTATTTT. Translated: CSPGGPYTDTQYF. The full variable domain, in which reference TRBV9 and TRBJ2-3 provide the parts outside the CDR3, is DSGVTQTPKHLITATGQRVTLRCSPRSGDLSVYWYQQSLDQGLQFLIQYYNGEERAKGNILERFSAQQFPDLHSELNLSSLELGDSALYFCSPGGPYTDTQYFGPGTRLTVL.

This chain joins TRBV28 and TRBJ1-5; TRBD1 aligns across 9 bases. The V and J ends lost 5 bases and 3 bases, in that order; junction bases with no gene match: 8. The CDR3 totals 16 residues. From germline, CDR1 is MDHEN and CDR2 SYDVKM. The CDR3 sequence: CASSTSGTGLNQPQHF. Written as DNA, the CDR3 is TGTGCCAGCAGTACCTCTGGGACAGGGCTCAATCAGCCCCAGCATTTT. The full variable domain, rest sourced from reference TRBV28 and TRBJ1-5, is DVKVTQSSRYLVKRTGEKVFLECVQDMDHENMFWYRQDPGLGLRLIYFSYDVKMKEKGDIPEGYSVSREKKERFSLILESASTNQTSMYLCASSTSGTGLNQPQHFGDGTRLSIL.

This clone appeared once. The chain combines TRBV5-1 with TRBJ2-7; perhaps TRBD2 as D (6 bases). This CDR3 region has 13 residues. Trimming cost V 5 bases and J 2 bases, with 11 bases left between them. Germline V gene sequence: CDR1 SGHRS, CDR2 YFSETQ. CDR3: CASRAGPPYEQYF. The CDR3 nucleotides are TGCGCCAGCAGGGCGGGACCACCCTACGAGCAGTACTTC.

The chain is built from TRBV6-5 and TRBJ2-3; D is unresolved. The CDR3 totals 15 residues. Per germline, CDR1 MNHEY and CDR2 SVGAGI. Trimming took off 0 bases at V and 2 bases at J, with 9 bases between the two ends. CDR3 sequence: CASSYSVWDTDTQYF. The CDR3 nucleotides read TGTGCCAGCAGTTACTCGGTGTGGGACACAGATACGCAGTATTTT.

The CDR3 DNA reads as TGTGCCAGCAGTACCCAAGACAGGGAGAATCAGCCCCAGCATTTT. It is translated as CASSTQDRENQPQHF. V gene TRBV28 combines with J gene TRBJ1-5, with 7 positions matching TRBD1. After removal of 5 bases from V and 4 bases from J, the junction contained 8 bases not matched to a gene. The CDR3 spans 15 residues. Germline values: CDR1 MDHEN, CDR2 SYDVKM.

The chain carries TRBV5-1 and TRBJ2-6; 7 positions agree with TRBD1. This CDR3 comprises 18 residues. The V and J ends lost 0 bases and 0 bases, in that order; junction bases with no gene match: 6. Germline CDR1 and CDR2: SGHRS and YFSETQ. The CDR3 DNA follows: TGCGCCAGCAGCTTGGACGGGACAGTAGTCTCTGGGGCCAACGTCCTGACTTTC. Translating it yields CASSLDGTVVSGANVLTF.

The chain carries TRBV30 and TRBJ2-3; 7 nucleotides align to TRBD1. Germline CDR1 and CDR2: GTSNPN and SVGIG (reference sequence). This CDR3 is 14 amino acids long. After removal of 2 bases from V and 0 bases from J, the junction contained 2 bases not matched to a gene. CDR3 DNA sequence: TGTGCCTGGAGTCAACAGGGGAGCACAGATACGCAGTATTTT. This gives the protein CAWSQQGSTDTQYF.

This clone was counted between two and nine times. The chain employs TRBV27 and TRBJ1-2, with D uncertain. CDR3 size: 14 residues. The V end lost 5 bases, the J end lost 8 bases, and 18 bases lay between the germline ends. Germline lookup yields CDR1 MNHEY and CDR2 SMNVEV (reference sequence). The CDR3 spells CASSPRWERRGYTF. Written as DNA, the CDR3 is TGTGCCAGCAGTCCCCGCTGGGAACGCCGGGGCTACACCTTC.

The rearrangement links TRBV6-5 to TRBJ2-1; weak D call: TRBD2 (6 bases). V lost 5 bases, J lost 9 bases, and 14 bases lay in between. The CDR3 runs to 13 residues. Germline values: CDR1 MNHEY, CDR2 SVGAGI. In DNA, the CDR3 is TGTGCCAGCAGTGGGACTGGACTGACTGAGCAGTTCTTC. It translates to CASSGTGLTEQFF.

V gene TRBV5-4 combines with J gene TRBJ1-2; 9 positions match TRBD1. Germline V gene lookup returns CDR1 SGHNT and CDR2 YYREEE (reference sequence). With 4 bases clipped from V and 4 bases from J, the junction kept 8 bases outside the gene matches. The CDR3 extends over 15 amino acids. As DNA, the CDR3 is TGTGCCAGCAGCCGAAGGACAGGGGAAACCTATGGCTACACCTTC. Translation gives CASSRRTGETYGYTF.

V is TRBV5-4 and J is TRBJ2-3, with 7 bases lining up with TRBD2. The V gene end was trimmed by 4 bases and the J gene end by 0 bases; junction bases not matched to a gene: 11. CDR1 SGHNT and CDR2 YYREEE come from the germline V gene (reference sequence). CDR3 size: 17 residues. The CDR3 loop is CASSRGASGPSTDTQYF. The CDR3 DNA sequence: TGTGCCAGCAGCCGTGGTGCTAGCGGACCTAGCACAGATACGCAGTATTTT.

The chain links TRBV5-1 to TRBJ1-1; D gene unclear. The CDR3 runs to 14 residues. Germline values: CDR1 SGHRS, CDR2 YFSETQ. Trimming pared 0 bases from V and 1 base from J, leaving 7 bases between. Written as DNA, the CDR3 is TGCGCCAGCAGCTTGGTGCCAGCGAACACTGAAGCTTTCTTT. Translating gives CASSLVPANTEAFF. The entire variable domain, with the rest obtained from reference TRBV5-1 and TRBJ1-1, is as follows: KAGVTQTPRYLIKTRGQQVTLSCSPISGHRSVSWYQQTPGQGLQFLFEYFSETQRNKGNFPGRFSGRQFSNSRSEMNVSTLELGDSALYLCASSLVPANTEAFFGQGTRLTVV.

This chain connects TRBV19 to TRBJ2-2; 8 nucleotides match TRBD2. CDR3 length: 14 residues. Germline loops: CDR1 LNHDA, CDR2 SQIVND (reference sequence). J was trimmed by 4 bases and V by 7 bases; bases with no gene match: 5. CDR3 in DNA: TGTGCCAGTAAAAAGGGACTAGTCACCGGGGAGCTGTTTTTT. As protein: CASKKGLVTGELFF.

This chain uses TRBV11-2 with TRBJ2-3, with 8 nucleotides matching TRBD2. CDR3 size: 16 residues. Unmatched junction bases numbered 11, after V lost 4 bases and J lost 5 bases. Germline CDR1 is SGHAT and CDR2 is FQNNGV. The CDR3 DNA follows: TGTGCCAGCAGCTCTGTAGCGGGATTAGGGTTAGATACGCAGTATTTT. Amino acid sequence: CASSSVAGLGLDTQYF.

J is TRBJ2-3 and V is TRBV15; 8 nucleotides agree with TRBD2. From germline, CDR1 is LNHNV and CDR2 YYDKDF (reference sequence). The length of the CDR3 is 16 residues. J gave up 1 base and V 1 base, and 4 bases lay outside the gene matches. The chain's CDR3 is CATSRGNSGGTDTQYF. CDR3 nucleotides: TGTGCCACCAGCAGAGGAAATAGCGGGGGCACAGATACGCAGTATTTT. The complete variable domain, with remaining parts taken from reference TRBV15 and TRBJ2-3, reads DAMVIQNPRYQVTQFGKPVTLSCSQTLNHNVMYWYQQKSSQAPKLLFHYYDKDFNNEADTPDNFQSRRPNTSFCFLDIRSPGLGDTAMYLCATSRGNSGGTDTQYFGPGTRLTVL.